This T cell receptor (beta chain) was retrieved from a study of T cells in Graves' hyperthyroidism and ophthalmopathy (dated 2019 in TCRdb). Concerning the study at large: Peripheral blood was collected at initial diagnosis, before any treatment. To identify distinguishing TCR V-J signatures, a discovery cohort of about a hundred patients was used, comprising some 43 with Graves' ophthalmopathy and some 60 with stable Graves' hyperthyroidism. Whether ophthalmopathy could be predicted prospectively was tested in an independent validation cohort made up of 18 hyperthyroidism patients plus 17 patients who later progressed to ophthalmopathy. The approximately 100 discovery patients were divided at random into training and test sets in a 7:3 ratio. Thyroid tissue and blood T-cell repertoires from about six Graves' hyperthyroidism patients were also compared in the study. Following sampling, methimazole starting at 30 mg daily was given to hyperthyroidism patients, and high-dose intravenous methylprednisolone was given to ophthalmopathy patients. TCR Vbeta CDR3 sequencing of some 140 peripheral blood samples (over 40 ophthalmopathy, approximately 80 hyperthyroidism and roughly 17 progressor patients) is reported in the paper.

Study-level results and caveats: No statistical method was used to fix the sample size in advance, and group allocation was not hidden from the investigators. In validation, the model predicted progression to ophthalmopathy with just under 71% sensitivity and about 72% specificity, a median of approximately 6.5 months before onset. Blood samples also contained most of the expanded thyroid clonotypes (frequency above 0.001), which suggests that blood repertoires may reflect thyroid immune responses. Ophthalmopathy was separated from stable hyperthyroidism by a 13 V-J signature model, with 85% to 90% sensitivity and 81% to 82% specificity obtained in cross-validation and 80%/75% obtained in testing.

The hyperthyroidism patients were between 18 and 65 years old and newly diagnosed, with a disease duration of less than 2 months. Any patient with an uncontrolled infection, another autoimmune disease, pregnancy or lactation was excluded. Diagnoses were established on the basis of clinical symptoms, serum thyroxine and TRAb, thyroid ultrasound, and orbital computed tomography. Blood from progressor patients was drawn when they were first diagnosed with hyperthyroidism, before any ophthalmopathy symptoms appeared. Ficoll-Paque density gradient centrifugation was used to isolate PBMCs from about 9.4 ml of fresh peripheral blood. Patients classed as progressors first received a Graves' hyperthyroidism diagnosis and then went on to develop ophthalmopathy during follow-up. Total RNA was extracted using Trizol reagent, and RNA quality was assessed on an Agilent 2100 Bioanalyzer. The TCR beta CDR3 regions were amplified from RNA transcripts. A first-round RT-PCR of the TCR CDR3 used the HTBI primer set with the Qiagen OneStep RT-PCR kit. Libraries were constructed in a second round of multiplex PCR, after which size selection and purification were carried out. Sequencing of the libraries was done on an Illumina HiSeq2000 using paired-end 100 bp reads. The original methods were these. SOAPnuke was used to process the raw data, with reads discarded if the reads contained adapters or uncalled bases, had a mean Phred below 15, or lacked an exact constant-primer or identifier match. COPE v1.2.5 was used to merge the high-quality paired reads, and each unique nucleotide sequence was defined as a clonotype. MiTCR v1.1 was used to align clonotypes to the IMGT TRBV, TRBD and TRBJ reference segments. Only V-J combinations with frequency above 0.0001, covering about 99% of repertoires, were analysed. The TCS score was defined as F50 (clonal expansion) divided by E x V (chaos), with BLOSUM62-based TCRdist calculated between CDR3 peptides within each V-J. Welch's t-statistics and random forest reduced roughly 530 V-J features to about 13, which were used in a naive Bayes classifier (R e1071). TCRdb redid the processing of the public reads, applying fastp at Q25 and MiXCR, and retained in-frame beta chains. Entries are consolidated by CDR3 protein sequence, retaining the most common genes and DNA. The V and J calls here are based on TCRdb, not the publication. The table for this sample lists 380,000 or so distinct CDR3 sequences; approximately 13% of them were counted only once. Roughly 20% of the sample is in the top ten clones.

As to this clonotype: The clone's antigen remains unknown. Base qualities are not recorded, but no much larger clone differs from it by a single base.

The clonotype was recovered from a young man with Graves' hyperthyroidism that later progressed to Graves' ophthalmopathy. Sequenced sample: blood.

CDR3 reads: CASSFVRGSLNSPLHF. DNA sequence: TGTGCCAGCAGCTTTGTCAGGGGGTCATTAAATTCACCCCTCCACTTT. The rearranged chain carries TRBV5-4 and TRBJ1-6; 7 bases in between match TRBD1. Trimming accounts for 2 bases at V and 7 bases at J, while the number of junction bases matched to no gene is 9. From the cysteine up to the phenylalanine, the CDR3 has a length of 16 residues. Kept here is only the CDR3 DNA, which spans 48 bases and is read in frame from base 1. For CDR1 and CDR2, the germline V gene (reference sequence) lists SGHNT and YYREEE.